This entry features one T cell receptor beta chain sequence. Its target is not known. Amplified TCR beta CDR3 regions derived from RNA transcripts. HTBI primers were employed in a first-round RT-PCR of the TCR CDR3. TCRdb re-analysed the multiplex PCR reads in MiXCR, keeping a single row per CDR3 protein. The sample holds approximately 620,000 distinct CDR3 sequences, roughly 16% seen once. This sample was included in a study of T cells in Graves' hyperthyroidism and ophthalmopathy. Study-wide results and limits: Ophthalmopathy was identified by the model a median around 6 months ahead of onset.

The CDR3 covers 17 residues. Per the germline V gene, CDR1 is SGHDT and CDR2 is YYEEEE. Trimming removed 3 bases from V and 1 base from J; junction bases left unmatched: 7. Exclusions: uncontrolled infection, other autoimmune disease, pregnancy, lactation. The diagnostic basis comprised clinical symptoms, serum thyroxine and TRAb, thyroid ultrasound and orbital computed tomography. Sequenced material: blood. V and J are TRBV5-6 and TRBJ2-2, with TRBD1 matching 9 bases. This clonotype was sampled from a woman between 40 and 55 years old with Graves' ophthalmopathy. CDR3 residues: CASSYSRDRENTGELFF. The CDR3 region has the DNA TGTGCCAGCAGCTATTCTCGGGACAGGGAGAACACCGGGGAGCTGTTTTTT.